The clone carrying this T cell receptor (beta chain) has a count of ten or more. The antigen remains unidentified. CDR3 length: 16 amino acids. Between the trimmed V and J ends, which lost 0 bases and 3 bases, there was a span of 12 bases. Germline V gene data show CDR1 as MNHEY and CDR2 as SMNVEV (reference sequence). Clones were read by immunoSEQ multiplex PCR, and TCRdb kept only the in-frame ones, dropping some. The profile covers some 40,000 clones, none occurring a single time. The data belong to a study of T cells after posttransplantation cyclophosphamide. Notes on the study in general: Tissue-infiltrating T cells from skin or gut overlapped little with blood T cells. Recipient CMV seropositivity and CMV reactivation strongly tracked TRB clonality.

Sequencing was performed on PBMCs. This TCR was sampled from a man under 40 in good health and a related stem cell transplant donor. The rearrangement joins TRBV27 to TRBJ2-1; D is unresolved. As DNA, the CDR3 is TGTGCCAGCAGTTTATCCGCACAGAGATTCTACAATGAGCAGTTCTTC. Its translation is CASSLSAQRFYNEQFF.